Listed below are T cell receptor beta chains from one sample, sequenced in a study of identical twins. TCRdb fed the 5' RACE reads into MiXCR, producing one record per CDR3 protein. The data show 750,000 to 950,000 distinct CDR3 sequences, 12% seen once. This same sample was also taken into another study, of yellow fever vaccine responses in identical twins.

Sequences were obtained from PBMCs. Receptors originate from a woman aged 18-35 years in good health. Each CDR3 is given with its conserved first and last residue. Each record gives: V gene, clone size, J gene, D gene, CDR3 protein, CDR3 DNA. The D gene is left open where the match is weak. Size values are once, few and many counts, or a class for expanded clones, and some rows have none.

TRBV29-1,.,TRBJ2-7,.,CSASERGLSYEQYF,TGCAGCGCCTCGGAACGGGGTCTCTCCTACGAGCAGTACTTC
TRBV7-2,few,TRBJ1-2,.,CASSAPLTGDGYTF,TGTGCCAGCAGCGCTCCCCTGACGGGGGATGGCTACACCTTC
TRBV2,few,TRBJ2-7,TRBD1,CASSRTGQTYEQYF,TGTGCCAGCAGTCGGACGGGACAGACCTACGAGCAGTACTTC
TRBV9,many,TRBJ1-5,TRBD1,CASSPGQGVSNQPQHF,TGTGCCAGCAGCCCGGGACAGGGGGTTAGCAATCAGCCCCAGCATTTT
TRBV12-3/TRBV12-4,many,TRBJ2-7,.,CASSLASQSTGTLIPYEQYF,TGTGCCAGCAGTTTAGCGTCCCAATCGACCGGGACCCTGATTCCATACGAGCAGTACTTC
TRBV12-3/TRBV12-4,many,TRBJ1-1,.,CASALNTEAFF,TGTGCCAGCGCTCTGAACACTGAAGCTTTCTTT
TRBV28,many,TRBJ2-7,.,CASSLWRGTVYEQYF,TGTGCCAGCAGTTTATGGAGGGGAACGGTCTACGAGCAGTACTTC
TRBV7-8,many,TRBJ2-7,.,CASRPGYSYEQYF,TGTGCCAGCAGACCCGGTTACTCCTACGAGCAGTACTTC
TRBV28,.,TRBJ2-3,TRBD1,CASSEPGTGKAQPPYF,TGTGCCAGCAGTGAACCTGGGACAGGAAAAGCGCAGCCGCCGTATTTT
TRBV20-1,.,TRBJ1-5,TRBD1,CSATMDRGLDQPQHF,TGCAGTGCCACTATGGACAGGGGGCTGGATCAGCCCCAGCATTTT
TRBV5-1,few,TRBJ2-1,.,CASSRLEANEQFF,TGCGCCAGCAGTCGACTGGAGGCCAATGAGCAGTTCTTC
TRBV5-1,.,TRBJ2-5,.,CASSLALSGAETQYF,TGCGCCAGCAGCTTGGCATTATCGGGGGCAGAGACCCAGTACTTC
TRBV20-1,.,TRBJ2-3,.,CSSAARGSTDTQYF,TGCAGTTCAGCAGCGCGCGGAAGCACAGATACGCAGTATTTT
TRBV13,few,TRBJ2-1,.,CASSLQYQPYNEQFF,TGTGCCAGCAGCTTACAATACCAGCCCTACAATGAGCAGTTCTTC
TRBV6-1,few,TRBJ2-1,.,CASSPRSVSNEQFF,TGTGCCAGCAGCCCCAGATCGGTGTCCAATGAGCAGTTCTTC
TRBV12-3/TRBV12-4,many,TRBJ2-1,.,CASNPGSSSYNEQFF,TGTGCCAGCAACCCGGGGTCGAGCTCCTACAATGAGCAGTTCTTC
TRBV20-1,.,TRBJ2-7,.,CSASPPRSLYEQYF,TGCAGTGCTAGTCCCCCCAGGAGCCTATACGAGCAGTACTTC
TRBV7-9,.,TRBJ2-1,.,CASSFPLRTTHNEQFF,TGTGCCAGCAGCTTCCCCCTCCGGACTACCCACAATGAGCAGTTCTTC
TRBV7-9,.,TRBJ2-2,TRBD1,CASSPWTGENTGGLFF,TGTGCCAGCAGCCCCTGGACAGGGGAGAACACCGGGGGGCTGTTTTTT
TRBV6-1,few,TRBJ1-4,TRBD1,CASRGGQGSFSEKLFF,TGTGCCAGCAGAGGAGGACAGGGGAGCTTTAGCGAAAAACTGTTTTTT
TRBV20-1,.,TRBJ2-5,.,CSARRPAGETQYF,TGCAGTGCTAGAAGGCCCGCCGGAGAGACCCAGTACTTC
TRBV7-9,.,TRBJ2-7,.,CASSLDSAGITYEQYF,TGTGCCAGCAGCTTAGATTCAGCCGGGATCACTTACGAGCAGTACTTC
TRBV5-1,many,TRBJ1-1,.,CASSLYDSNTEAFF,TGCGCCAGCAGCTTGTATGACAGCAACACTGAAGCTTTCTTT
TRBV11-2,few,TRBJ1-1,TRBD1,CASSSDRVVNTEAFF,TGTGCCAGCAGCTCCGACAGGGTCGTAAACACTGAAGCTTTCTTT
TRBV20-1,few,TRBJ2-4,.,CSARDLGGRINIQYF,TGCAGTGCTAGAGATTTGGGGGGAAGGATAAACATTCAGTACTTC
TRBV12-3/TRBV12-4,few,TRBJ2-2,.,CASSPQLSGELFF,TGTGCCAGCAGTCCCCAGTTATCGGGGGAGCTGTTTTTT
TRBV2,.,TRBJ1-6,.,CASSTGTDVYSPLHF,TGTGCCAGCAGCACAGGGACCGATGTATATTCACCCCTCCACTTT
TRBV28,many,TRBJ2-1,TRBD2,CASSLSSGRGWGYNEQFF,TGTGCCAGCAGTTTATCCAGCGGGAGAGGGTGGGGCTACAATGAGCAGTTCTTC
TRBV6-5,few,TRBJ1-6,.,CASSYSKQSNNSPLHF,TGTGCCAGCAGTTACTCGAAGCAGTCCAATAATTCACCCCTCCACTTT
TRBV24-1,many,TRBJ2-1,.,CATSDRTHGVYNEQFF,TGTGCCACCAGTGATCGGACACACGGGGTCTACAATGAGCAGTTCTTC
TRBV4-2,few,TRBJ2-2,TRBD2,CASSQKLAGSVDTGELFF,TGTGCCAGCAGCCAGAAACTAGCGGGGAGTGTGGACACCGGGGAGCTGTTTTTT
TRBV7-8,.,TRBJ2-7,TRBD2,CASSTSGTYEQYF,TGTGCCAGCAGCACGAGCGGGACCTACGAGCAGTACTTC
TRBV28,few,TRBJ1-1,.,CASTGGAHGTEAFF,TGTGCCAGCACGGGGGGGGCGCATGGCACTGAAGCTTTCTTT